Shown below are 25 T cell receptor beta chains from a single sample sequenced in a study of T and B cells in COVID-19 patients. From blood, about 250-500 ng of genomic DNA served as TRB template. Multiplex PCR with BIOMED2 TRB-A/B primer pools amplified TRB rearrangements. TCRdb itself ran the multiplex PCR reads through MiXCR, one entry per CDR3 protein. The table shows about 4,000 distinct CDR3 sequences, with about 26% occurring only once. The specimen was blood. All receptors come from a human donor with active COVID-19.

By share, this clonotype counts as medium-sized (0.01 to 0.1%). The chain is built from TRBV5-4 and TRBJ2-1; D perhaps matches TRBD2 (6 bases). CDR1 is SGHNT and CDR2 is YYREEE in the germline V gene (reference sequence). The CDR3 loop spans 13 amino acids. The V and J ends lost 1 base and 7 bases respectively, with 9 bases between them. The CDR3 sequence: CASSLPGRNEQFF. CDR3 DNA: TGTGCCAGCAGCTTGCCGGGGAGGAATGAGCAGTTCTTC.

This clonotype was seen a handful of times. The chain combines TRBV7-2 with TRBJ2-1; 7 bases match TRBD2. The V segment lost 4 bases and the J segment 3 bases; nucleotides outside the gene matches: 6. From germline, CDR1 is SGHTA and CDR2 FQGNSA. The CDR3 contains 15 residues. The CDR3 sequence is CASSSTGTNYNEQFF. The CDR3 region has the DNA TGTGCCAGCAGCTCCACCGGGACTAACTACAATGAGCAGTTCTTC.

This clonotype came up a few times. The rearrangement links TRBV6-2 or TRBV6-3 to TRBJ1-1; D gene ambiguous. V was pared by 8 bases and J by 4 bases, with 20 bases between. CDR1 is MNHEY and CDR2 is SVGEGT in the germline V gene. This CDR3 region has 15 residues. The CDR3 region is CASGGSGTLVTEAFF. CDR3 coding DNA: TGTGCCAGCGGTGGATCGGGAACCCTTGTCACTGAAGCTTTCTTT.

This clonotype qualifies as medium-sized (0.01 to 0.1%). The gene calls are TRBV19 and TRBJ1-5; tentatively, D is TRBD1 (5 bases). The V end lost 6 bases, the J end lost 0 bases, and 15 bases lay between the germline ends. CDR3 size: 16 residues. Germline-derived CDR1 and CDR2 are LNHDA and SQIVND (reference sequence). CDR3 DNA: TGTGCCAGTAGCCCGGTGGGGGGTTATAGCAATCAGCCCCAGCATTTT. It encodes CASSPVGGYSNQPQHF.

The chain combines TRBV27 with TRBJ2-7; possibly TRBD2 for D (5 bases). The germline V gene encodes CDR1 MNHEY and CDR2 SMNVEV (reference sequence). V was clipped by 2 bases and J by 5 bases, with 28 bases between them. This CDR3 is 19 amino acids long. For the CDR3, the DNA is TGTGCCAGCAGTTTAGGTCTCCTTAGCGCTAAGACTCCTCTCGACGAGCAGTACTTC. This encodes CASSLGLLSAKTPLDEQYF.

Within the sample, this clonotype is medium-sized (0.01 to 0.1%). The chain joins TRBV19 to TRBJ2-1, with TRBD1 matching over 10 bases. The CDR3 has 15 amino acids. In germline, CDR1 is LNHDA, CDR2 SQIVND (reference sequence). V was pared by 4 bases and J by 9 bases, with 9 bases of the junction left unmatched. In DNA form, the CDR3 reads TGTGCCAGTAGTACCGGGACAGGGGTTAGCGGTGAGCAGTTCTTC. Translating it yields CASSTGTGVSGEQFF.

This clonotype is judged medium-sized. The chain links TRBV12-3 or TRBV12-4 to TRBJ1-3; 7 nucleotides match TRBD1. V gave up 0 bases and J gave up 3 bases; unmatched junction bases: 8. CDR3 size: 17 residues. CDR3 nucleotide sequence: TGTGCCAGCAGTTTAGCCTCCGGACAGGTGGATGGAAACACCATATATTTT. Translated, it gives CASSLASGQVDGNTIYF.

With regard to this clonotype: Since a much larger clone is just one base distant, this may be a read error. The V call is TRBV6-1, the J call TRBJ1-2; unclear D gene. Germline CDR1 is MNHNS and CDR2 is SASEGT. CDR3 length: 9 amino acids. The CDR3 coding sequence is TGTGCCAGCACCAACGGCTTCACCTTC. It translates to CASTNGFTF.

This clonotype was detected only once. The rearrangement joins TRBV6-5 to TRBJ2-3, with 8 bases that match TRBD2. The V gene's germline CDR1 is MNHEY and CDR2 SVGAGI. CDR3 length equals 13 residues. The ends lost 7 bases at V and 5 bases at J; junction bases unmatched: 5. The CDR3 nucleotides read TGTGCCAGCACCACCAGCGGGAGAGATACGCAGTATTTT. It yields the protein CASTTSGRDTQYF.

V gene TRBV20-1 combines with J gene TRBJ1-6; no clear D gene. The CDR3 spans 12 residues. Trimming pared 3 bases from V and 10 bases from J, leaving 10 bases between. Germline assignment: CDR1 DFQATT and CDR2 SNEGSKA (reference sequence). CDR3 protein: CSARGLGSPLHF. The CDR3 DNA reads TGCAGTGCTAGGGGGTTGGGCTCACCCCTCCACTTT.

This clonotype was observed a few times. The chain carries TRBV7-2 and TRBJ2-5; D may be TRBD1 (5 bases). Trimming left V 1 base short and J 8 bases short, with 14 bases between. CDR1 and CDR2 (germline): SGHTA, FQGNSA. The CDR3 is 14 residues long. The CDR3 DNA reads TGTGCCAGCAGCTTAGAGGGGCCCCCCTATACCCAGTACTTC. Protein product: CASSLEGPPYTQYF.

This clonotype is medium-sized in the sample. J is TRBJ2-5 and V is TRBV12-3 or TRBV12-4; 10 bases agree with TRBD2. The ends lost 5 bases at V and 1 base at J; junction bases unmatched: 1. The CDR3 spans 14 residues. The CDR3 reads CASSRTSGQETQYF. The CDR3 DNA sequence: TGTGCCAGCAGTCGGACTAGCGGCCAAGAGACCCAGTACTTC.

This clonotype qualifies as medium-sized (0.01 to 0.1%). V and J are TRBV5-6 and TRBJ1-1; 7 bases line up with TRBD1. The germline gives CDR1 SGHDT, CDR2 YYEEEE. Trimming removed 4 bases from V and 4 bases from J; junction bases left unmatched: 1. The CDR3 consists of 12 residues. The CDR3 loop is CASSQGGTEAFF. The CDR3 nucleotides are TGTGCCAGCAGCCAGGGGGGCACTGAAGCTTTCTTT.

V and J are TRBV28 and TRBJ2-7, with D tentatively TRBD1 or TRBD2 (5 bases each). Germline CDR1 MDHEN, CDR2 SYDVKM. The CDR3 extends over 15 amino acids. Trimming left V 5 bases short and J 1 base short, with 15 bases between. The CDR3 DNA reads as TGTGCCAGCAGTCGGACCGGGACGGCGTCCTACGAGCAGTACTTC. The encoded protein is CASSRTGTASYEQYF.

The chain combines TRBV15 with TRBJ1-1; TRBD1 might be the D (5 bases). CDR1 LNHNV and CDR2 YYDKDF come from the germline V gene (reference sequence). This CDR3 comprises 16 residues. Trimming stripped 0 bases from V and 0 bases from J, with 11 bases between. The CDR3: CATSRDYAGMNTEAFF. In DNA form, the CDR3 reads TGTGCCACCAGCAGAGATTATGCAGGGATGAACACTGAAGCTTTCTTT.

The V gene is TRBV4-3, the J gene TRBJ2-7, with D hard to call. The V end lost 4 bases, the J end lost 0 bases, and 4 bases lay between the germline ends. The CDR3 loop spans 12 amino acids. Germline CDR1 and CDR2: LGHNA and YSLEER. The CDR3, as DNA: TGCGCCAGCAGCCCAGACTCCTACGAGCAGTACTTC. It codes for CASSPDSYEQYF.

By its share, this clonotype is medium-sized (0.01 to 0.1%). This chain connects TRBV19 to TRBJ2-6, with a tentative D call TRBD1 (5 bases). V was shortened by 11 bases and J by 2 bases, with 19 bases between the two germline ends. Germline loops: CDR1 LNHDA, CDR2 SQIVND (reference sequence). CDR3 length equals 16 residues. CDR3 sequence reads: CASGRGFTAGANVLTF. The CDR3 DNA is TGTGCCTCCGGTAGGGGTTTCACGGCTGGGGCCAACGTCCTGACTTTC.

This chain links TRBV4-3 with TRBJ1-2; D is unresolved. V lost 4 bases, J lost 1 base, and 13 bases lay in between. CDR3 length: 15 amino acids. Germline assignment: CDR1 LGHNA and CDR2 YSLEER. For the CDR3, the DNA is TGCGCCAGCAGCCCCGGCCGAGGAGTTAACTATGGCTACACCTTC. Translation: CASSPGRGVNYGYTF.

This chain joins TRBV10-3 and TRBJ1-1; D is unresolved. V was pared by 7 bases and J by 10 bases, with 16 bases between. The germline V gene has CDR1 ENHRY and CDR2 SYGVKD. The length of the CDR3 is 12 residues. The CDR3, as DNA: TGTGCCATCAAGGAGGGCAGATCTGGAGCTTTCTTT. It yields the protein CAIKEGRSGAFF.

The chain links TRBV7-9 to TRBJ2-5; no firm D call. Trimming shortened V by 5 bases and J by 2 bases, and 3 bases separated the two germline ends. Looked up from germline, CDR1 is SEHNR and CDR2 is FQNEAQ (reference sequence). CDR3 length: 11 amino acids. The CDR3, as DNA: TGTGCCAGCAGCCAACAAGAGACCCAGTACTTC. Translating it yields CASSQQETQYF.

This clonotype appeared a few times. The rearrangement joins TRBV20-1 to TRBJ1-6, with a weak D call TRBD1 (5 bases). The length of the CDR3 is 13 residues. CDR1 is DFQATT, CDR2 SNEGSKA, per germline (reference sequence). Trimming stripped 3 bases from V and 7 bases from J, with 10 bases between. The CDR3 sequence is CSASRVQNSPLHF. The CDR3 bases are TGCAGTGCTAGCAGGGTACAGAATTCACCCCTCCACTTT.

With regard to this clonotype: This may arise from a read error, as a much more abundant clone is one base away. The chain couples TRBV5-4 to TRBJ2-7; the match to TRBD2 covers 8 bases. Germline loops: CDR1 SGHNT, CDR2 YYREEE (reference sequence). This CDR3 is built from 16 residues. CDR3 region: CASSSGGREDSYERYF. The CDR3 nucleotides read TGTGCCAGCAGCTCCGGGGGGCGGGAGGACTCCTACGAGCGGTACTTC.

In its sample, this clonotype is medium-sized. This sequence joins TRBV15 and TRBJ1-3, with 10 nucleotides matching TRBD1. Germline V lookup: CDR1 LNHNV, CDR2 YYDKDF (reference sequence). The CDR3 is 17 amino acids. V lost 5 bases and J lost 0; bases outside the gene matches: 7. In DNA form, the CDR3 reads TGTGCCACCAGCCCCCGGACAGGGGGTCACTCTGGAAACACCATATATTTT. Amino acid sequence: CATSPRTGGHSGNTIYF.

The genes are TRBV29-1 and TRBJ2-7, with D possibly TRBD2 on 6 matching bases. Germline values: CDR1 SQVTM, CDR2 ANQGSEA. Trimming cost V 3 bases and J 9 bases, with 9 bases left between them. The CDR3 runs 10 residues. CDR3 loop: CSVEGGTQYF. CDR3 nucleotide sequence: TGCAGCGTTGAGGGCGGGACGCAGTACTTC.

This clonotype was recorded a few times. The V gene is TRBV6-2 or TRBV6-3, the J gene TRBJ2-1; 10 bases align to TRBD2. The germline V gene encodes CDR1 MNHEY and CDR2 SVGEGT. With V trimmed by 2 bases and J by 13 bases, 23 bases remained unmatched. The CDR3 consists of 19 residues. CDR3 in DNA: TGTGCCAGCAGTTACATTGGGGCATACGGACTAGCGGCTCGTCAGGGCCAGTTCTTC. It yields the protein CASSYIGAYGLAARQGQFF.